Sequencing of this T cell receptor beta chain was carried out in a study of human T cells and chemical hapten exposure. About the study: Recorded diagnoses among the mostly female patients were alopecia areata, totalis or universalis.

Using its own MiXCR run on the RACE reads, TCRdb lists one record per CDR3 protein. The table lists 300,000 to 450,000 distinct CDR3 sequences, 4.8% of them singletons, with approximately 2.1% in the top ten. This clonotype was counted many times. Its antigen is unknown. This CDR3 comprises 14 residues. Per the germline V gene, CDR1 is MNHEY and CDR2 is SMNVEV (reference sequence). Trimming stripped 3 bases from V and 7 bases from J, with 12 bases between. Time point of the sample: patch test 1, 2 weeks after DPC sensitization. Treatment reported: therapeutic diphenylcyclopropenone sensitization with weekly scalp DPC. Study-level findings and limits: Healthy people's immune response may differ from that of the donors, who had alopecia.

Source: whole blood, taken in connection with sensitization to the hapten diphenylcyclopropenone (DPC). This sequence originates from a woman between 45 and 60 years old with alopecia areata. Some clones in this sample may be carry-over from other donors' samples. The chain employs TRBV27 and TRBJ2-2; tentatively, D is TRBD1 or TRBD2 (6 bases each). CDR3: CASSFSGAGGELFF. The CDR3 DNA reads as TGTGCCAGCAGTTTCTCGGGGGCCGGCGGGGAGCTGTTTTTT.